These T cell receptor beta chains were read from a single sample in a study of blood T cell repertoires in COVID-19. Clones were read by immunoSEQ multiplex PCR, and TCRdb kept only the in-frame ones, dropping some. The table records about 63,000 clones, roughly 85% of them present only once. The specimen was peripheral blood. These receptors were collected from a human donor in a cohort sampled during active COVID-19. The CDR3 runs from the conserved cysteine through the conserved F or W. Each record gives: clone size, J gene, V gene, D gene, CDR3 DNA, CDR3 protein. D genes are given only for firm matches. Clone size is given for some rows only: seen once, a few or many times, or a class if the clone is expanded.

. TRBJ2-1 TRBV5-5 . TGTGCCAGCAGCGGTACAGGGGGGGGTTACAATGAGCAGTTCTTC CASSGTGGGYNEQFF
once TRBJ2-1 TRBV7-9 TRBD2 TGTGCCAGCAGCAAGAGCGGGAACTACAATGAGCAGTTCTTC CASSKSGNYNEQFF
. TRBJ2-6 TRBV7-2 . TGTGCCAGCAGCTTAGATGGAGCTGGGGCCAACGTCCTGACTTTC CASSLDGAGANVLTF
. TRBJ1-4 TRBV28 . TGTGCCAGCAGCTCCAGACAGGAACTGTTTTTT CASSSRQELFF
. TRBJ2-7 TRBV30 TRBD2 TGTGCCTGGAGTATAGCGGGAGTTAACGAGCAGTACTTC CAWSIAGVNEQYF
. TRBJ2-1 TRBV24-1 TRBD2 TGTGCCACCACTGGGAGGGGCCGCAATGAGCAGTTCTTC CATTGRGRNEQFF
. TRBJ1-5 TRBV4-1 . TGCGCCAGCAGCCAAGATGGGGGGATTGGCAATCAGCCCCAGCATTTT CASSQDGGIGNQPQHF
. TRBJ1-6 TRBV11-3 TRBD1 TGTGCCAGCAGGGGACAGGGATCGAATTCACCCCTCCACTTT CASRGQGSNSPLHF
. TRBJ1-2 TRBV5-1 . TGCGCCAGCAGCTTCGATTCTCTGAGCTATGGCTACACCTTC CASSFDSLSYGYTF
. TRBJ2-3 TRBV12-3/TRBV12-4 . TGTGCCAGCAGTACCTTGGAGACAGATACGCAGTATTTT CASSTLETDTQYF
. TRBJ1-2 TRBV4-1 TRBD1 TGCGCCAGCAGCCAAGCGGCCGGGACAGACAAATTCTATGGCTACACCTTC CASSQAAGTDKFYGYTF
. TRBJ2-7 TRBV14 TRBD2 TGTGCCAGGTTTGTGGGCAGATCGACTAGCCGCTACGAGCAGTACTTC CARFVGRSTSRYEQYF
. TRBJ2-7 TRBV10-1 TRBD1 TGCGCCAGCAGACCGGGACAGGCCTTTTACGAGCAGTACTTC CASRPGQAFYEQYF
. TRBJ2-2 TRBV12-3/TRBV12-4 . TGTGCCAGCAACCCGACTTCGGCCGGGGAGCTGTTTTTT CASNPTSAGELFF
few TRBJ1-2 TRBV5-5 . TGTGCCAGCAGCTTGGAACCGACAGGCTTCTATGGCTACACCTTC CASSLEPTGFYGYTF
. TRBJ2-5 TRBV7-8 TRBD1 TGTGCCAGCAGCCGGACAGGCGCAGAGACCCAGTACTTC CASSRTGAETQYF
. TRBJ1-5 TRBV4-1 TRBD1 TGCGCCAGCAGCCAAGAGGGGACAGCTCATCAGCCCCAGCATTTT CASSQEGTAHQPQHF
. TRBJ2-5 TRBV7-2 . TGTGCCAGCACCTTTGGTTCGGTAAATCAAGAGACCCAGTACTTC CASTFGSVNQETQYF
few TRBJ2-1 TRBV6-4 . TGTGCCAGCAGCGTCCGGGGGGCTGGCGATGAGCAGTTCTTC CASSVRGAGDEQFF
. TRBJ1-1 TRBV4-1 TRBD1 TGCGCCAGCAGCGGATCGACAGGGAGAGGGGCTGAAGCTTTCTTT CASSGSTGRGAEAFF
. TRBJ2-7 TRBV3-1/TRBV3-2 TRBD2 TGTGCCAGCAGCCAATTGGGAGGGAGCGGCTTCTACGAGCAGTACTTC CASSQLGGSGFYEQYF
. TRBJ2-6 TRBV5-1 . TGCGCCAGCAGTACGGGTACTGGGGCCAACGTCCTGACTTTC CASSTGTGANVLTF
few TRBJ2-7 TRBV3-1/TRBV3-2 TRBD1 TGTGCCAGCAGCCAACAACCGGGACAGGGCCCCTACGAGCAGTACTTC CASSQQPGQGPYEQYF
. TRBJ1-1 TRBV5-1 TRBD1 TGCGCCAGCAGCCCCGGACAGGTTATATCGAACACTGAAGCTTTCTTT CASSPGQVISNTEAFF
once TRBJ2-3 TRBV28 TRBD2 TGTGCCAGCGGCTCCCTTAGGACTAGCGGCACAGATACGCAGTATTTT CASGSLRTSGTDTQYF
once TRBJ1-6 TRBV6-1 . TGTGCCAGCAGTGAATCAGGAAATTCACCCCTCCACTTT CASSESGNSPLHF
. TRBJ2-2 TRBV7-9 . TGTGCCAGCAGCTTAGCGACCAGGGAAGGGGAGCTGTTTTTT CASSLATREGELFF
. TRBJ1-6 TRBV28 . TGTGCCAGCCTCGGGGAGCTCTATAATTCACCCCTCCACTTT CASLGELYNSPLHF
few TRBJ2-3 TRBV5-1 TRBD2 TGCGCCAGCAGCTTGGACGGGCGCGGGAGGGCCCAAGATACGCAGTATTTT CASSLDGRGRAQDTQYF
. TRBJ2-5 TRBV18 TRBD1 TGTGCCAGCTCACTATCGACAGGGGGCATGAAGACCCAGTACTTC CASSLSTGGMKTQYF
. TRBJ1-2 TRBV2 . TGTGCCAGCGCCGGGAACTATGGCTACACCTTC CASAGNYGYTF
. TRBJ2-7 TRBV5-4 TRBD2 TGTGCCAGCAGCCAAACTAGCGGGTACGAGCAGTACTTC CASSQTSGYEQYF
. TRBJ1-1 TRBV18 TRBD1 TGTGCCAGCTCACGGACAGGGTCACACACTGAAGCTTTCTTT CASSRTGSHTEAFF
. TRBJ2-7 TRBV14 . TGTGCCAGCAGCCAAGCCCTCTTCGGTTATTCCTACGAGCAGTACTTC CASSQALFGYSYEQYF
. TRBJ2-7 TRBV27 . TGTGCCAGCAGTTGGAGAATATACTACGAGCAGTACTTC CASSWRIYYEQYF
. TRBJ2-2 TRBV29-1 TRBD2 TGCAGCGCCCGTGTAGCGGGAGGGCTCACCGGGGAGCTGTTTTTT CSARVAGGLTGELFF
. TRBJ2-7 TRBV6-5 . TGTGCCAGCAGTTACTCGTGGGTCTCCCTAGACGAGCAGTACTTC CASSYSWVSLDEQYF
. TRBJ1-1 TRBV29-1 TRBD1 TGCAGCGCTTCGGACAGGGGGGGGAACACTGAAGCTTTCTTT CSASDRGGNTEAFF
. TRBJ1-1 TRBV30 . TGTGCCTGGAGTGTAATAAAGGCAGGGATAATGAACACTGAAGCTTTCTTT CAWSVIKAGIMNTEAFF